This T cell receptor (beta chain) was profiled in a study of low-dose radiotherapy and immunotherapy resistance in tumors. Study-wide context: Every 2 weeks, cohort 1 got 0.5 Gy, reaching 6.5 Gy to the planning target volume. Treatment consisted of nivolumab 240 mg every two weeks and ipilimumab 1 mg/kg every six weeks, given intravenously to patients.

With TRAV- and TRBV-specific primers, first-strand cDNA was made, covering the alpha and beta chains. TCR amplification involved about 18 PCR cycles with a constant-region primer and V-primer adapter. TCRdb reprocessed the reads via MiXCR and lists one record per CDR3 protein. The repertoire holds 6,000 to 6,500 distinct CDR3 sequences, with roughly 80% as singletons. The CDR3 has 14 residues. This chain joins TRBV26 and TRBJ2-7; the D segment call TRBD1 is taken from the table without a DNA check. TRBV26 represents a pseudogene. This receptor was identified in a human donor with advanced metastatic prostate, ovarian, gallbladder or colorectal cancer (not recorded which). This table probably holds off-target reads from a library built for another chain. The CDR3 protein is CASRGTGGSYEQYF. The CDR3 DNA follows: TGTGCCAGCCGCGGCACAGGGGGTTCCTACGAGCAGTACTTC.